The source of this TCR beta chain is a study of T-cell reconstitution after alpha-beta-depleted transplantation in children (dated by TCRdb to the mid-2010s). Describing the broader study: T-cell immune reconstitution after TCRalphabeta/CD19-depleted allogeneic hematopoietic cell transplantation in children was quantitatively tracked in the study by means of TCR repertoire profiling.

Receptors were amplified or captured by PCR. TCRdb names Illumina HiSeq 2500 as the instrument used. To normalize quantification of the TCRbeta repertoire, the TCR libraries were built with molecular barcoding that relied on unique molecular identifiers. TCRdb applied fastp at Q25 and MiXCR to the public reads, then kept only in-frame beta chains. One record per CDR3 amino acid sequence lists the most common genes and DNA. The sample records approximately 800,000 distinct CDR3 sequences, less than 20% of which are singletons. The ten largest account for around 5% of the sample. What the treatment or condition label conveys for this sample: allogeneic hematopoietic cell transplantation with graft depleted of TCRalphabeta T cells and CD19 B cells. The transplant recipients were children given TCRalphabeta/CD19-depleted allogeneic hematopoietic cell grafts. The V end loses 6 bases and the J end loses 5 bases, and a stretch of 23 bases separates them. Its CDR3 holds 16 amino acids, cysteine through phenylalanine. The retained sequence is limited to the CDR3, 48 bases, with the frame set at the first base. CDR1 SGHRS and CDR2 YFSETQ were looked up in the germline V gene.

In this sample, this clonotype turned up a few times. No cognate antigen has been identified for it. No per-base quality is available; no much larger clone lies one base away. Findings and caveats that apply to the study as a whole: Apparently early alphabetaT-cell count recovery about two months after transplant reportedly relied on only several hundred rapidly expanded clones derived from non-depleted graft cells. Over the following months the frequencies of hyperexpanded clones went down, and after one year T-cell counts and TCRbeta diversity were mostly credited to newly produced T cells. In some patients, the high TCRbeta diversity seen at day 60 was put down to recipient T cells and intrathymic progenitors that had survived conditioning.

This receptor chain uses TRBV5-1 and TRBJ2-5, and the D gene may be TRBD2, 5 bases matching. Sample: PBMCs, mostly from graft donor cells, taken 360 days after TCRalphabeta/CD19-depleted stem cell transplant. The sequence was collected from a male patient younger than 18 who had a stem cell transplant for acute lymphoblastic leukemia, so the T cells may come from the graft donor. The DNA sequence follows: TGCGCCAGCACCCCCCGCCGGGATGTATCCACGGAGACCCAGTACTTC. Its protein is CASTPRRDVSTETQYF.